The 24 T cell receptor beta chains listed next were all sequenced from one sample in a study of tumor-infiltrating lymphocytes in primary liver carcinoma. Total RNA and DNA came together from roughly 20-30 mg of bulk tissue without cell sorting. Reverse transcription of about 500 ng total RNA with a constant-region primer produced TCR beta cDNA. Three rounds of nested multiplex PCR with slightly modified ARM-PCR produced TCR beta libraries. The opening two PCR rounds, 10 cycles each, paired TRBV1-TRBV30 forward primers with a C-beta reverse primer. TCRdb analysed the multiplex PCR reads with MiXCR anew, one entry per CDR3 protein. The data contain tens of thousands of distinct CDR3 sequences, approximately 74% of them singletons. Sequences were obtained from liver tumor tissue from sampling region 4. Subset noted: tumor region T4, right-lateral pole. The receptors here all came from a man aged 40-49 years with primary liver carcinoma and hepatitis B virus infection.

The chain has TRBV11-2 and TRBJ2-7; TRBD2 matches 7 bases. The CDR3 has 15 residues. V was pared by 10 bases and J by 0 bases, with 12 bases of the junction left unmatched. Looked up from germline, CDR1 is SGHAT and CDR2 is FQNNGV. CDR3 DNA sequence: TGTGCCAACAGTTTAGTGGGGGGGTGCTCCTACGAGCAGTACTTC. Protein: CANSLVGGCSYEQYF. Based on the CDR3 plus reference TRBV11-2 and TRBJ2-7, the full variable domain is EAGVAQSPRYKIIEKRQSVAFWCNPISGHATLYWYQQILGQGPKLLIQFQNNGVVDDSQLPKDRFSAERLKGVDSTLKIQPAKLEDSAVYLCANSLVGGCSYEQYFGPGTRLTVT.

Ten or more counts support this clonotype. V usage is TRBV12-3 or TRBV12-4 and J usage is TRBJ1-4, with unresolved D. The CDR3 runs to 14 residues. Trimming removed 3 bases from V and 7 bases from J, with 12 bases in between. CDR3: CASSFRYEGEKLFF. CDR3 in DNA: TGTGCCAGCAGTTTTAGGTACGAGGGTGAAAAACTGTTTTTT.

On this clonotype: A much larger clonotype is one base distant, so this may be a read error. V usage is TRBV7-9 and J usage is TRBJ2-5; D unresolved. In germline, CDR1 is SEHNR, CDR2 FQNEAQ (reference sequence). The CDR3 loop spans 14 amino acids. The CDR3 sequence: CVSSLATGYETQYF. The CDR3 nucleotides read TGTGTCAGCAGCTTAGCAACTGGGTATGAGACCCAGTACTTC.

This clonotype has more than one count but fewer than ten. One base away lies a much larger clone, so this may be a sequencing read error. The chain has TRBV5-6 and TRBJ1-5; D may be TRBD1 (7 bases). The J call is doubtful: the DNA matches TRBJ2-3 better. In germline, CDR1 is SGHDT, CDR2 YYEEEE. The CDR3 spans 17 residues. CDR3 sequence: CASSLGQEGGSNQPQYF. The CDR3 DNA is TGTGCCAGCAGCCTCGGACAGGAGGGGGGTAGCAATCAGCCCCAGTATTTT.

The chain carries TRBV13 and TRBJ2-3, with TRBD2 identical over 8 bases. After removal of 4 bases from V and 0 bases from J, the junction contained 9 bases not matched to a gene. Germline assignment: CDR1 PRHDT and CDR2 FYEKMQ (reference sequence). CDR3 size: 17 residues. Written as DNA, the CDR3 is TGTGCCAGCAGCTATCCTAGCGGGTCTGCCAGCACAGATACGCAGTATTTT. It codes for CASSYPSGSASTDTQYF.

This clonotype came up once. The junction does not match germline at one end; this may be a read error. The genes are TRBV11-2 and TRBJ2-5; possible D gene TRBD2, 6 bases. The CDR3 loop spans 16 amino acids. Germline CDR1 reads SGHAT; CDR2 reads FQNNGV. The CDR3, as DNA: TGTACCAGCAGATCCCGGGACTCGGCCCATCAGGAAACCCAATACTTC. Protein: CTSRSRDSAHQETQYF.

J is TRBJ2-7 and V is TRBV28; D could derive from TRBD1 or TRBD2 (7 bases each). CDR3 length: 15 amino acids. V was shortened by 3 bases and J by 3 bases, with 15 bases between the two germline ends. Germline assignment: CDR1 MDHEN and CDR2 SYDVKM. Here the CDR3 reads CASSLGSGGDYEQYF. CDR3 nucleotide sequence: TGTGCCAGCAGTTTGGGGTCAGGGGGGGACTACGAGCAGTACTTC.

There are many counts of this clonotype. This chain joins TRBV6-5 and TRBJ1-2; D perhaps matches TRBD1 (6 bases). The CDR3 totals 15 residues. V was cut by 6 bases and J by 2 bases, with 16 bases left in between. Germline V gives CDR1 MNHEY, CDR2 SVGAGI. CDR3 DNA: TGTGCCAGCAGATACACCGCAGGGGAAAACTATGGCTACACCTTC. It specifies CASRYTAGENYGYTF.

In its sample, this clonotype was seen many times. The chain recombines TRBV28 with TRBJ1-2; weak D call: TRBD1 (5 bases). This CDR3 region has 14 residues. From germline, CDR1 is MDHEN and CDR2 SYDVKM. V was trimmed by 6 bases and J by 3 bases, leaving 14 bases between them. The CDR3 sequence: CASRKAGPDYGYTF. Written as DNA, the CDR3 is TGTGCCAGCAGAAAGGCAGGGCCTGACTATGGCTACACCTTC.

This clonotype appeared a few times. V gene TRBV11-2 combines with J gene TRBJ2-5; TRBD2 agrees at 7 bases. The CDR3 sequence is 15 residues long. CDR1 is SGHAT, CDR2 FQNNGV, per germline. With V trimmed by 1 base and J by 2 bases, 4 bases remained unmatched. CDR3 region: CASSLGASGQETQYF. The CDR3 DNA reads TGTGCCAGCAGCTTAGGGGCTAGCGGACAAGAGACCCAGTACTTC.

The count of this clonotype is one. Compared with germline, one end of the junction differs, possibly owing to a read error. This chain joins TRBV11-1 and TRBJ2-3; 9 bases agree with TRBD2. The CDR3 loop spans 16 amino acids. The germline V gene has CDR1 SGHAT and CDR2 FQDESV (reference sequence). The CDR3 spells CASSPGTSTQTDAQYF. In DNA, the CDR3 is TGTGCTAGCAGCCCCGGGACTAGCACACAAACAGATGCGCAGTATTTT.

This clonotype was seen only once. A much larger clone sits a single nucleotide away, making a read error possible. J is TRBJ1-2 and V is TRBV5-1, with TRBD1 as a possible D gene (5 bases). CDR3 length: 12 residues. Germline V lookup: CDR1 SGHRS, CDR2 YFSETQ. CDR3 coding DNA: TGCGCCAGCAGCGTTGGAGGGGATGGCTGCACCTTC. As protein: CASSVGGDGCTF.

This clonotype ranks as medium-sized (0.01 to 0.1%). The chain joins TRBV29-1 to TRBJ1-1, with 7 bases fitting TRBD1. This CDR3 has 10 residues. With V trimmed by 5 bases and J by 8 bases, 2 bases remained unmatched. Looked up from germline, CDR1 is SQVTM and CDR2 is ANQGSEA. CDR3 coding DNA: TGCAGCGTTACGACAGGGGAAGCTTTCTTT. Protein: CSVTTGEAFF.

A word on this clonotype: Since the CDR3 does not end with the conserved phenylalanine or tryptophan, this likely comes from a read error. The chain joins TRBV5-6 to TRBJ2-3; unclear D gene. This CDR3 has 14 amino acids. The germline V and J ends were trimmed by 1 base and 0 bases, with 6 bases remaining between them. CDR1 is SGHDT and CDR2 is YYEEEE in the germline V gene. The CDR3 DNA reads as TGTGCCAGCAGCTTGCCCGAAAGCACAGATACGCAGTATTTG. Protein: CASSLPESTDTQYL.

The gene calls are TRBV29-1 and TRBJ2-2; 7 bases fit TRBD1. Germline V gene sequence: CDR1 SQVTM, CDR2 ANQGSEA. V shed 7 bases and J 0 bases; nucleotides not matched to a gene: 14. This CDR3 is built from 17 residues. The CDR3 protein is CSALGLLGTANTGELFF. In nucleotides, the CDR3 is TGCAGCGCCCTTGGTCTCCTCGGGACAGCGAACACCGGGGAGCTGTTTTTT.

About this clonotype itself: A much larger clonotype is one base distant, so this may be a read error. As the CDR3 is not closed by the conserved phenylalanine or tryptophan, this likely results from a read error. The chain carries TRBV5-4 and TRBJ2-6, with a possible D match to TRBD1 (6 bases). This CDR3 region has 15 residues. Germline-derived CDR1 and CDR2 are SGHNT and YYREEE (reference sequence). The V and J ends lost 4 bases and 0 bases respectively, with 8 bases between them. CDR3 amino acids: CASSRDNSGANVLTL. The CDR3 DNA is TGTGCCAGCAGCAGGGACAACTCTGGGGCCAACGTCCTGACTCTC.

As regards this clonotype: The junction does not match germline at one end; this may be a read error. Here the CDR3 DNA reads TGTACCAGCAGCTCCAACAGGGGGCTGGGAGATACGCAATATTTT. Protein sequence: CTSSSNRGLGDTQYF. The V call is TRBV5-4, the J call TRBJ2-3; 9 bases fit TRBD1. Germline CDR1 and CDR2: SGHNT and YYREEE (reference sequence). The CDR3 is 15 amino acids.

The J gene is TRBJ2-3, the V gene TRBV28, with D maybe TRBD2 (6 bases). Germline CDR1 and CDR2: MDHEN and SYDVKM. Between the trimmed V and J ends, which lost 10 bases and 1 base, there was a span of 15 bases. This CDR3 region has 14 residues. CDR3 coding DNA: TGTGCCAACCGAACAAGCGGGCGCACAGATACGCAGTATTTT. Residues: CANRTSGRTDTQYF.

This clonotype has more than one count but fewer than ten. A read error may be the cause here, since a much bigger clone is one base away. The V gene is TRBV6-1, the J gene TRBJ1-1; no firm D call. The V end was cut by 6 bases, the J end by 10 bases, with 15 bases between. Germline CDR1 is MNHNS and CDR2 is SASEGT. CDR3 size: 12 residues. The CDR3 spells CASSLALPGAFF. The CDR3 nucleotides are TGTGCCAGCAGCCTCGCCCTTCCTGGAGCTTTCTTT.

In the case of this clonotype: A much larger clone lies a single base off, so this may be a read error. The V gene is TRBV18, the J gene TRBJ2-3; possibly TRBD2 for D (5 bases). Germline V gene lookup returns CDR1 KGHSH and CDR2 LQKENI. Trimming pared 3 bases from V and 8 bases from J, leaving 15 bases between. The CDR3 runs to 14 residues. The CDR3 DNA follows: TGTGCCAGCTCACCTGCGGAGGTTCACTTTACGCAGTATTTT. As protein: CASSPAEVHFTQYF.

Regarding this clonotype: Being one base from a much bigger clone, this may be a read error. The chain carries TRBV6-1 and TRBJ1-5, with D hard to call. Germline CDR1 MNHNS, CDR2 SASEGT. The CDR3 is 14 residues long. This CDR3 reads CASRRASRGQSQHF. The CDR3 DNA sequence: TGTGCCAGCAGACGGGCCTCCCGAGGTCAGTCCCAGCATTTT.

With respect to this clonotype: The junction shows a germline mismatch at one end, possibly a read error. This rearrangement joins TRBV4-2 to TRBJ1-1; D remains ambiguous. Per the germline V gene, CDR1 is LGHNA and CDR2 is YNFKEQ. The CDR3 spans 13 residues. The CDR3 here is CGSRGYTNTEAFF. The CDR3 nucleotides read TGTGGCAGCAGAGGATATACAAACACTGAAGCTTTCTTC.

This clonotype was seen just once. The conserved phenylalanine or tryptophan normally closing the CDR3 is absent here, so this likely arose from a read error. No DNA is shown, since the ends of the CDR3 on it are uncertain; the CDR3 is the one TCRdb lists. The chain combines TRBV11-2 with TRBJ2-1; the D segment call TRBD2 is taken from the table without a DNA check. A total of 16 residues make up the CDR3, ends included. Germline-derived CDR1 and CDR2 are SGHAT and FQNNGV. CDR3 protein: CASSYPSTSGRGGGFL.

Comments on this clonotype: A read error may explain this, as a much larger clone is one base away. The chain combines TRBV28 with TRBJ1-5; D unclear. V dropped 6 bases and J dropped 2 bases, with 11 bases sitting between them. In germline, CDR1 is MDHEN, CDR2 SYDVKM. There are 14 residues in the CDR3. The CDR3, as DNA: TGTGCCAGCAGGTTTCCCTGGGGCAATCAGCCCCAGCATTTT. Protein product: CASRFPWGNQPQHF.